The subject of this entry is one T cell receptor (beta chain). In this sample, this clone turned up a few times. There is no known antigen for this receptor. No qualities accompany the bases; no much larger clone lies one base away. The source of the sample is a study of shared clonotypes between healthy human individuals (dated by TCRdb to the early 2020s). About the study as a whole: The cohort comprised a couple of women and three men aged 18 to 49 years. Libraries were prepared and TCR repertoires were sequenced by different laboratories using diverse techniques, in order to increase sequencing depth and limit assay-specific biases. Leukapheresis yielded between about 0.9 and 9.5 billion PBMCs per donor. Per donor, three plates each were used for CD4 naive and CD4 memory, two for CD8 naive, and one for CD8 memory. To estimate repertoire size and how much clonotype sharing occurs between individuals, the study deeply sequenced the blood TCR repertoires of several healthy adults.

V is reduced by 6 bases and J by 5 bases, leaving a spacing of 10 bases between them. CDR1 is given as MNHEY and CDR2 as SVGAGI, both from the germline V gene. CDR3 length: 12 amino acids, cysteine to phenylalanine. The CDR3 DNA has 36 bases and is translated from base 1. Using the deep immunoSEQ assay, multiplex PCR amplified TCR CDR3 regions from genomic DNA. Genomic DNA extracted from each cell subset was distributed evenly over all wells of several immunoSEQ 96-well plates, and each plate served as one replicate. For sorted subsets, 200 to 250 ng of genomic DNA, equivalent to some 33,000 T cell genomes, went into each replicate PCR. The purified libraries were quantified using a Qubit 3.0 fluorometer, sized with a Bioanalyzer 2100, and then quantified again using the KAPA Library Quantification kit. Each immunoSEQ 96-well plate was sequenced on its own single-read 150-cycle Illumina NextSeq 550 flow cell. The authors' analysis ran thus. Because the immunoSEQ output held only junctional sequences and lacked quality scores, the filtering could not match the filtering applied to full-length reads. To assign V/J genes and CDR3, sequences were annotated using PyIR, a Python wrapper for IgBLAST v1.9, with IMGT germline references. Reads were filtered out if the reads had weak V/J assignments (E-value above 1e-6), no CDR3, stop codons, out-of-frame junctions, or ambiguous translated residues. A V3J clonotype was defined by an identical inferred V gene, J gene, and CDR3 amino acid sequence. To compute the percentage overlap between repertoires, the number of shared unique clonotypes was divided by the size of the smaller repertoire. Richness of each repertoire was evaluated using RTK rarefaction, the Chao1 estimator, and Recon v2.1 estimates of unobserved clonotypes. Generation probabilities for all TCRbeta clonotypes obtained by the gDNA method from a handful of donors were computed using OLGA. In its TCRdb copy, this immuneACCESS table keeps in-frame sequences only and misses some clones. Where compared with another copy, unresolved V genes explain less than half of these, and the others have no known cause. V and J calls and clone size are copied from that table; D and trimming were computed from the DNA. The sample table records over 750,000 clones; approximately 97% of these occur just once. The ten largest make up roughly 0.23% of the sample.

Overall study results and their limits: Pairwise subsampling indicated that sequencing depth was expected to affect the degree of clonotype sharing among donors. Estimated clonotype richness was generally larger for naive than for memory subsets. Only blood was sampled, and tissue TCR repertoires likely differ from those in blood. Rarefaction of sorted-subset datasets indicated incomplete sequencing despite the large sequencing depth. Compared with non-shared clonotypes, the clonotypes found in all four sorted-subset donors had higher generation probabilities. Around 5% of naive CD4, 3.5% of naive CD8, around 2.3% of memory CD4, and over 0.35% of memory CD8 clonotypes were shared across several donors. The small number of donors limited the genetic and exposure-history diversity represented.

CD8 naive samples were obtained by positive selection for CCR7 among CD45RO-negative cells, yielding a CD45RA+CCR7+ population from which TemRA cells were excluded. Donors were healthy HIV-negative adults with no recently reported acute infections or vaccinations. Only Caucasian adults living in Nashville, Tennessee, USA were represented among the donors. Blood was obtained by leukapheresis, after which PBMCs were separated by Ficoll-Histopaque density gradient centrifugation and cryopreserved in liquid nitrogen vapor phase. Purity and quantity of every magnetically sorted T cell population were checked by analytical flow cytometry. From each sorted fraction, genomic DNA was isolated and quantified by UV absorbance on a Nanodrop 2000c.

Specimen: naive CD8+ T cells sorted from blood. Interpreted using the paper, the cell subset or site label stands for: CD45RA+CCR7+. The rearrangement joined TRBV6-5 to TRBJ1-1; a tentative D match to TRBD1 spans 6 bases. The receptor's source is a man aged 25 to 45 in good health. The CDR3 in this case is CASRSTGTEAFF. The bases read TGTGCCAGCAGGAGTACAGGGACTGAAGCTTTCTTT.